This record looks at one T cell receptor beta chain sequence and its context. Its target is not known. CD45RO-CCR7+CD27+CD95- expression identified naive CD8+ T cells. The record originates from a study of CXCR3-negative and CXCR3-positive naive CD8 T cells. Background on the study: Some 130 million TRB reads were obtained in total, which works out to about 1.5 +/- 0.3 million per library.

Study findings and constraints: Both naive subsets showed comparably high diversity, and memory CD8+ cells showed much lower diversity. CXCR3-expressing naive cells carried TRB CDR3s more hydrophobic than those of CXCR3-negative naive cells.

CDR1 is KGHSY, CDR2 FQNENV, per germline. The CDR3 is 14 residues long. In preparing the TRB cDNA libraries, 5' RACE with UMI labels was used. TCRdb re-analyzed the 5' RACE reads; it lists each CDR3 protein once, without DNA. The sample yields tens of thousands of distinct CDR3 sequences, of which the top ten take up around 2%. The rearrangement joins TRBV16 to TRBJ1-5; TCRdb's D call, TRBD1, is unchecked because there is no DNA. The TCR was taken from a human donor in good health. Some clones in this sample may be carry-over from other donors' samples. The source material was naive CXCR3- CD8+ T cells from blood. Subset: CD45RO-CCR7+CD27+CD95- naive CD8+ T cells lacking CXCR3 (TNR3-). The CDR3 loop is CASRGGAGNQPQHF.